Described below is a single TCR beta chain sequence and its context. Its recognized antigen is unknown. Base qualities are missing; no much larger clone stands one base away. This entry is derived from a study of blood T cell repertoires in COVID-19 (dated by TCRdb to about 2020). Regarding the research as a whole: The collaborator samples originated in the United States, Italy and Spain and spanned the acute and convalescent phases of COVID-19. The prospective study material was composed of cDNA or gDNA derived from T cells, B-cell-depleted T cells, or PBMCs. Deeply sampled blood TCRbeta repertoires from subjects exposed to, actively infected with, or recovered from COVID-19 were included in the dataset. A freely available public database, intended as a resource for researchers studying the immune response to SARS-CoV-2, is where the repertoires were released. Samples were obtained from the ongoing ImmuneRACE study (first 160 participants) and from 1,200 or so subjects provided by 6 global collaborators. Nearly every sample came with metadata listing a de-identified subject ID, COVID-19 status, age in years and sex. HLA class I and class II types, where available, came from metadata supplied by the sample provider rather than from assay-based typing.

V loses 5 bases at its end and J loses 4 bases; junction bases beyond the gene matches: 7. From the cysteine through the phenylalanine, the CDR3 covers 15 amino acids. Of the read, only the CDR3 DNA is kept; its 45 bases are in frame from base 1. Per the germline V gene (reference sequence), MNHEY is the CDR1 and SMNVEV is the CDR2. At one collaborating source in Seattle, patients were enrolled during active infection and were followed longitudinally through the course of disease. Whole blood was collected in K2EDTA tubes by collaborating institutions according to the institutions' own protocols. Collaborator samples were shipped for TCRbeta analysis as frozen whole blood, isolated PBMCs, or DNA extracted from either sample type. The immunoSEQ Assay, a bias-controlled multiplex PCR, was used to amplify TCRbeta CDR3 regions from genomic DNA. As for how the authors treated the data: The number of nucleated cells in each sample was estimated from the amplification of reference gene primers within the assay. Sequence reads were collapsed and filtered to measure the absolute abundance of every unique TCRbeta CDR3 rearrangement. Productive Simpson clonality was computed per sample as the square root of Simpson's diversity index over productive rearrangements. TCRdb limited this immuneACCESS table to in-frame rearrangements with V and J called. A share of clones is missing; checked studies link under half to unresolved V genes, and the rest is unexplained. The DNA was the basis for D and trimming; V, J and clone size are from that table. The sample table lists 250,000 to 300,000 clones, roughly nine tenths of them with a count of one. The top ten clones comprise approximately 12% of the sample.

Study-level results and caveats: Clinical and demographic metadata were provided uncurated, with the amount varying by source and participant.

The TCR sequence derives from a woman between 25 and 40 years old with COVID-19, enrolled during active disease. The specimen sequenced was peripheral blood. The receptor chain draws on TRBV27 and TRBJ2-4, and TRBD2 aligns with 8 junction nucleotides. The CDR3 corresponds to CASSPSGGAKNIQYF. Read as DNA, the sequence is TGTGCCAGCAGTCCCTCGGGGGGGGCTAAAAACATTCAGTACTTC.